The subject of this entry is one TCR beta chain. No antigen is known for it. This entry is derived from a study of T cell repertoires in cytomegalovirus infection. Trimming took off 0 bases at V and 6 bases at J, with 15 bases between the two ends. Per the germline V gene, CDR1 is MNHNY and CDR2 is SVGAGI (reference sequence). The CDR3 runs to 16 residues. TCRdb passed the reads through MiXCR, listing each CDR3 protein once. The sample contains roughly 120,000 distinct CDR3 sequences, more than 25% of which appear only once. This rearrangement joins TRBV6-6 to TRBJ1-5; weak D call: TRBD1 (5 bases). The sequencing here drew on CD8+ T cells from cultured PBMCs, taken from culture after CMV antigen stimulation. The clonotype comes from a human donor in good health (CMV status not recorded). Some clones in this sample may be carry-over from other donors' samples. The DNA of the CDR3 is TGTGCCAGCAGTTACTCCATGGCGGGGGGGGGTCAGCCCCAGCATTTT. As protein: CASSYSMAGGGQPQHF.